The TCR beta chain described here comes from a study of blood T cells in healthy people across ages (dated by TCRdb to 2015 to 2017). For the wider study: In model experiments, roughly one uniquely barcoded TCR beta cDNA molecule per two T cells was captured by template switching. Using the same blood draw, the study looked at two additional independent replicas of 1 million unique cDNA reads for two donors, one aged 18 to 29 and the other aged 80 or older. Using deep sequencing normalized with unique cDNA molecular identifiers, the study measured how TCR beta repertoire diversity changes with age. Donors of different ages were randomly distributed across sequencing lanes to avoid experimental bias. The donors were split into four age groups: young (average about 16 years), middle-aged (around 40), aged (roughly 68) and long-lived (82).

Donors were 40 or so systemically healthy Caucasian individuals from Russia aged roughly 6 to 90 years. Ten milliliters of peripheral blood were collected from each donor into EDTA-treated Vacutainer tubes. Ficoll-Paque density-gradient centrifugation was used to isolate PBMCs, with at least 7 million per sample. Trizol reagent was used to extract total RNA from the PBMCs, yielding at least 6 micrograms per sample. For every donor, an aliquot of PBMCs went through flow cytometry to measure the percentages of naive CD45RAhigh/CD27high T cells. Library construction relied on 5' RACE. Data came from an Illumina HiSeq 2500. A second roughly 7 to 12 cycle PCR used a sample-barcoded 5' primer and a J-beta primer mix. A template-switch 5' adaptor carrying 12 random nucleotides introduced a unique molecular identifier onto each TCR beta cDNA molecule. Each sample yielded at least 3 million CDR3-containing paired-end reads. The Mint cDNA synthesis kit, primed by a TRBC-specific oligonucleotide, was used to synthesize first-strand cDNA from all RNA. After uracil-DNA glycosylase treatment, a first 18-cycle PCR used universal primers M1SS and BC2_uni_R on all cDNA. From the authors' description of their analysis: Normalization of each sample was performed by random selection of 1 million high-quality reads, each carrying a distinct molecular identifier. Instead of being binned into consensus sequences, reads with shared molecular identifiers were discarded. MiTCR, with a Q25 quality threshold and the strictest error-elimination algorithm, was used for CDR3 identification, clonotype clustering and error correction. A nonparametric unseen species model with Euler transformation was used to estimate a lower bound on total TCR beta diversity. TCRdb trimmed public reads at Q25 via fastp, called clones via MiXCR and kept in-frame beta chains. Identical CDR3 proteins give one entry, which carries the most common genes and DNA. The V and J calls shown here were made by TCRdb, not taken from the authors' results. A total of over a million distinct CDR3 sequences appear in this sample, 45% of them only once. About 19% of the sample is in the top ten clones.

From its cysteine to its phenylalanine, the CDR3 spans 17 amino acids. The retained sequence is limited to the CDR3, 51 bases, with the frame set at the first base. Sequences MNHEY (CDR1) and SVGAGI (CDR2) are obtained from the germline V gene. At the junction V is shortened by 0 bases and J by 0 bases, with 13 bases in between. Comments on this clonotype: No antigen is known for it. No clone much larger than this one lies a single base away; base qualities are absent.

The research as a whole found: Because profiling used bulk unsorted PBMCs, naive and antigen-experienced compartments could not be compared conclusively. A strong correlation was found between observed TCR beta diversity and the percentage of naive T cells measured by flow cytometry. Observed TCR beta diversity per million T cells fell roughly linearly with age, and a significant reduction was already apparent by age around 40. Estimates of total diversity based on one million sequenced T cells were considered lower bounds and underestimates. Because the CMV infection status of the donors was unknown, age-related changes in expanded clonotypes may potentially have been confounded. Compared with the aged group, the long-lived group had more naive CD4+ T cells, fewer expanded clones and increased TCR diversity, a pattern suggesting age selection.

This receptor chain uses TRBV6-5 and TRBJ2-3; no D gene call is confident. Sample: blood. The clonotype comes from a woman aged 55-69 years in good health. The nucleotide sequence is TGTGCCAGCAGTTACTCGAGCGCTACCTCTAGCACAGATACGCAGTATTTT. Protein translation: CASSYSSATSSTDTQYF.